The next 31 T cell receptor beta chains were all read from a single sample in a study of T cell changes during pregnancy in multiple sclerosis. Produced via immunoSEQ multiplex PCR; TCRdb's table is partial and in-frame only. The sample holds 48,000 or so clones, around 92% seen once. The sequencing here drew on CD4+ T cells from peripheral blood mononuclear cells, taken in the second trimester of pregnancy. Receptor source: a female donor in good health, enrolled as a control in a pregnancy study.

V usage is TRBV7-9 and J usage is TRBJ1-5; 10 bases are a match to TRBD1. V trimming: 5 bases; J trimming: 6 bases; junction bases outside the gene matches: 7. Germline V lookup: CDR1 SEHNR, CDR2 FQNEAQ (reference sequence). The CDR3 runs 15 residues. CDR3: CASSTGTGVLQPQHF. CDR3 sequence (DNA): TGTGCCAGCAGCACCGGGACAGGGGTCCTTCAGCCCCAGCATTTT.

With respect to this clone: Mismatch with germline at one junction end may stem from a read error. The chain employs TRBV9 and TRBJ2-1; D is uncertain. The CDR3 runs 13 residues. Germline lookup yields CDR1 SGDLS and CDR2 YYNGEE. CDR3 loop: CASSVESFNEQFF. CDR3 sequence (DNA): TGTGCCAGCAGCGTAGAATCCTTCAATGAGCAGTTCTTC. Together with reference TRBV9 and TRBJ2-1, the CDR3 gives the full variable domain: DSGVTQTPKHLITATGQRVTLRCSPRSGDLSVYWYQQSLDQGLQFLIQYYNGEERAKGNILERFSAQQFPDLHSELNLSSLELGDSALYFCASSVESFNEQFFGPGTRLTVL.

The V call is TRBV27, the J call TRBJ2-1, with 11 bases fitting TRBD2. This CDR3 has 14 residues. The germline gives CDR1 MNHEY, CDR2 SMNVEV (reference sequence). V shed 7 bases and J 9 bases; nucleotides not matched to a gene: 8. The CDR3 nucleotides are TGTGCCAGCATCAGACTAGCGGGGCACCCTGAGCAGTTCTTC. It yields the protein CASIRLAGHPEQFF.

This clone was seen a handful of times. This chain uses TRBV11-2 with TRBJ2-1, with TRBD2 matching over 10 bases. Trimming cost V 3 bases and J 7 bases; bases outside gene matches: 3. The V gene's germline CDR1 is SGHAT and CDR2 FQNNGV. The CDR3 loop spans 14 amino acids. CDR3 bases: TGTGCCAGCAGCTTCAGCGGGAGGGGGAATGAGCAGTTCTTC. This sequence encodes CASSFSGRGNEQFF.

This clone was seen once. The chain carries TRBV27 and TRBJ2-5, with TRBD2 matching over 9 bases. This CDR3 is 16 amino acids long. J lost 1 base, V lost 3 bases, and 6 bases had no gene match. The germline V gene has CDR1 MNHEY and CDR2 SMNVEV (reference sequence). CDR3 sequence reads: CASSFQAGGGQETQYF. The CDR3 DNA follows: TGTGCCAGCAGTTTCCAGGCGGGGGGGGGCCAAGAGACCCAGTACTTC.

The chain recombines TRBV18 with TRBJ2-3; no firm D call. The CDR3 totals 14 residues. V lost 0 bases, J lost 3 bases, and 7 bases lay in between. CDR1 and CDR2 from the germline V gene are KGHSH and LQKENI. This CDR3 is CASSPPRRTDTQYF. The CDR3 DNA reads as TGTGCCAGCTCACCACCCCGGAGAACAGATACGCAGTATTTT.

This clone was recorded once. The genes are TRBV5-4 and TRBJ2-1, with 9 bases that match TRBD1. CDR1 and CDR2 (germline): SGHNT, YYREEE (reference sequence). The V gene end was trimmed by 4 bases and the J gene end by 2 bases; junction bases not matched to a gene: 4. The CDR3 extends over 15 amino acids. The CDR3 spells CASSPTGGAYNEQFF. In DNA form, the CDR3 reads TGTGCCAGCAGCCCAACAGGGGGCGCCTACAATGAGCAGTTCTTC.

This clone was seen just once. The chain couples TRBV18 to TRBJ2-7; perhaps TRBD1 as D (5 bases). The V gene lost 0 bases and the J gene lost 3 bases, with 12 bases spanning the gap. This CDR3 spans 15 amino acids. Germline V gives CDR1 KGHSH, CDR2 LQKENI. The CDR3 DNA reads as TGTGCCAGCTCACCACCGACAAGGGGCTACTACGAGCAGTACTTC. Its protein is CASSPPTRGYYEQYF.

J is TRBJ1-1 and V is TRBV6-5; a weak D match, TRBD1 (6 bases). This CDR3 contains 15 residues. CDR1 is MNHEY and CDR2 is SVGAGI in the germline V gene. V was cut by 6 bases and J by 0 bases, with 14 bases left in between. The CDR3 is CASSGTGTLNTEAFF. The CDR3 DNA follows: TGTGCCAGCAGCGGAACCGGGACATTGAACACTGAAGCTTTCTTT.

This clone is medium-sized (0.01 to 0.1%). V gene TRBV19 combines with J gene TRBJ1-4, with no clear D. CDR1 LNHDA and CDR2 SQIVND come from the germline V gene (reference sequence). CDR3 length: 13 residues. Trimming took 7 bases from V and 8 from J, leaving 14 bases between them. The chain's CDR3 is CASNSGVLEKLFF. CDR3 DNA sequence: TGTGCCAGTAACTCCGGGGTGTTAGAAAAACTGTTTTTT.

This rearrangement joins TRBV7-9 to TRBJ1-5; D not resolved. CDR1 SEHNR and CDR2 FQNEAQ come from the germline V gene (reference sequence). This CDR3 has 13 amino acids. Trimming pared 4 bases from V and 0 bases from J, leaving 4 bases between. The CDR3 reads CASSYISNQPQHF. CDR3 nucleotides: TGTGCCAGCAGCTACATTAGCAATCAGCCCCAGCATTTT.

CDR3 loop: CASSQGGTVRREAFF. The CDR3 nucleotides read TGCGCCAGCAGCCAAGGTGGGACAGTGAGAAGGGAAGCTTTCTTT. The chain couples TRBV4-1 to TRBJ1-1; the match to TRBD1 covers 7 bases. This CDR3 spans 15 amino acids. V shed 1 base and J 8 bases; nucleotides not matched to a gene: 10. CDR1 MGHRA and CDR2 YSYEKL come from the germline V gene.

The gene calls are TRBV29-1 and TRBJ2-3; D is uncertain. V lost 1 base and J 6 bases, leaving 5 bases between the germline ends. This CDR3 spans 11 amino acids. Germline CDR1 SQVTM, CDR2 ANQGSEA. CDR3 sequence reads: CSVEGLDTQYF. The CDR3 DNA follows: TGCAGCGTTGAAGGGCTCGATACGCAGTATTTT.

The genes are TRBV29-1 and TRBJ2-1; 9 positions agree with TRBD2. The CDR3 contains 13 residues. V gave up 6 bases and J gave up 6 bases; unmatched junction bases: 6. The germline CDR1 and CDR2 sequences are SQVTM and ANQGSEA. The CDR3 sequence: CSVEGTSSNEQFF. CDR3 DNA: TGCAGCGTGGAGGGGACTAGCAGCAATGAGCAGTTCTTC.

This clone appeared once. V is TRBV6-4 and J is TRBJ1-1; 10 bases match TRBD1. The CDR3 contains 15 residues. Germline trimming cut 6 bases from V and 0 bases from J; bases unmatched to any gene: 4. CDR1 and CDR2 (germline): MRHNA, SNTAGT. The CDR3 is CASRGQGTMNTEAFF. CDR3 nucleotides: TGTGCCAGCAGGGGACAGGGGACAATGAACACTGAAGCTTTCTTT.

As to this clone: The sample holds other DNA sequences that translate to the same CDR3. The genes are TRBV15 and TRBJ1-1; D is possibly TRBD1 (6 bases). Trimming left V 1 base short and J 5 bases short, with 14 bases between. The length of the CDR3 is 15 residues. Germline assignment: CDR1 LNHNV and CDR2 YYDKDF (reference sequence). This CDR3 reads CATSRGGQGGTEAFF. CDR3 coding DNA: TGTGCCACCAGCAGAGGGGGGCAGGGTGGAACTGAAGCTTTCTTT. The variable domain in full, completed from reference TRBV15 and TRBJ1-1, reads DAMVIQNPRYQVTQFGKPVTLSCSQTLNHNVMYWYQQKSSQAPKLLFHYYDKDFNNEADTPDNFQSRRPNTSFCFLDIRSPGLGDTAMYLCATSRGGQGGTEAFFGQGTRLTVV.

The rearrangement uses TRBV28 and TRBJ1-6, with D possibly TRBD1 on 5 matching bases. V was pared by 8 bases and J by 6 bases, with 26 bases between. CDR1 is MDHEN and CDR2 is SYDVKM in the germline V gene. The CDR3 consists of 18 residues. For the CDR3, the DNA is TGTGCCAGCTTTGGGGCTTGGTGGGGGAGGGTAATTAATTCACCCCTCCACTTT. Protein sequence: CASFGAWWGRVINSPLHF.

This clone was counted once. The chain joins TRBV10-2 to TRBJ1-5, with TRBD1 matching 7 bases. Germline-derived CDR1 and CDR2 are WSHSY and SAAADI. The CDR3 sequence is 16 residues long. The V segment lost 6 bases and the J segment 5 bases; nucleotides outside the gene matches: 13. DNA for the CDR3: TGCGCCAGCAGCCGGGGAAAATGGACAGGAGATCAGCCCCAGCATTTT. Translating it yields CASSRGKWTGDQPQHF.

The V and J genes are TRBV9 and TRBJ2-5; a possible D gene is TRBD1 (6 bases). V was clipped by 0 bases and J by 0 bases, with 9 bases between them. The length of the CDR3 is 15 residues. Germline CDR1 SGDLS, CDR2 YYNGEE. In DNA form, the CDR3 reads TGTGCCAGCAGCGTAGATCAGGGGTACCAAGAGACCCAGTACTTC. This sequence encodes CASSVDQGYQETQYF. Supplemented by reference TRBV9 and TRBJ2-5, the full variable domain reads DSGVTQTPKHLITATGQRVTLRCSPRSGDLSVYWYQQSLDQGLQFLIQYYNGEERAKGNILERFSAQQFPDLHSELNLSSLELGDSALYFCASSVDQGYQETQYFGPGTRLLVL.

The J gene is TRBJ2-1, the V gene TRBV28, with D maybe TRBD1 (5 bases). Germline CDR1 is MDHEN and CDR2 is SYDVKM. The CDR3 is 15 residues long. Trimming left V 6 bases short and J 7 bases short, with 19 bases between. The CDR3 here is CASSRAHIVGNEQFF. The CDR3 region has the DNA TGTGCCAGCAGCAGGGCCCACATCGTCGGAAATGAGCAGTTCTTC.

The chain uses TRBV4-3 and TRBJ2-7, with 7 bases lining up with TRBD1. Trimming took 0 bases from V and 6 from J; bases not matched to a gene: 8. The germline V gene has CDR1 LGHNA and CDR2 YSLEER. The CDR3 contains 15 residues. CDR3 residues: CASSQDRDSQAEQYF. The CDR3 DNA is TGCGCCAGCAGCCAAGACCGGGACAGCCAAGCCGAGCAGTACTTC.

This clone appeared once. CDR3 sequence reads: CASSHAGDNYGYTF. In nucleotides, the CDR3 is TGCGCCAGCAGCCACGCAGGGGATAACTATGGCTACACCTTC. The chain links TRBV4-1 to TRBJ1-2, with D tentatively TRBD1 (6 bases). V was shortened by 3 bases and J by 1 base, with 9 bases between the two germline ends. The CDR3 has 14 residues. The germline V gene has CDR1 MGHRA and CDR2 YSYEKL.

V and J are TRBV7-8 and TRBJ2-7, with 7 bases identical to TRBD1. CDR1 and CDR2 from the germline V gene are SGHVS and FQNEAQ. The CDR3 sequence is 14 residues long. J was trimmed by 4 bases and V by 1 base; bases with no gene match: 4. CDR3 loop: CASSLGTGLYEQYF. In DNA, the CDR3 is TGTGCCAGCAGCTTAGGGACAGGTCTATACGAGCAGTACTTC.

This chain uses TRBV14 with TRBJ2-1; 8 positions match TRBD2. The J segment lost 3 bases and the V segment lost 3 bases, leaving 4 bases of the junction unmatched. The CDR3 consists of 15 residues. From germline, CDR1 is SGHDN and CDR2 FVKESK. The CDR3 nucleotides read TGTGCCAGCAGCCATGCGGGGGGAATCTACAATGAGCAGTTCTTC. Translating gives CASSHAGGIYNEQFF.

The CDR3 reads CASSTATGGRSDTQYF. The CDR3 DNA reads as TGTGCCAGTAGTACCGCGACAGGGGGCAGGTCAGATACGCAGTATTTT. J is TRBJ2-3 and V is TRBV19; 10 bases are a match to TRBD1. Germline loops: CDR1 LNHDA, CDR2 SQIVND (reference sequence). The CDR3 is 16 residues long. Trimming removed 4 bases from V and 4 bases from J; junction bases left unmatched: 8.

V is TRBV19 and J is TRBJ2-7, with D unclear. The CDR3 consists of 14 residues. Germline lookup yields CDR1 LNHDA and CDR2 SQIVND (reference sequence). V was trimmed by 0 bases and J by 3 bases, leaving 9 bases between them. The CDR3 loop is CASSIDPKSYEQYF. CDR3 nucleotide sequence: TGTGCCAGTAGTATAGATCCCAAGAGCTACGAGCAGTACTTC. Together with reference TRBV19 and TRBJ2-7, the CDR3 gives the full variable domain: DGGITQSPKYLFRKEGQNVTLSCEQNLNHDAMYWYRQDPGQGLRLIYYSQIVNDFQKGDIAEGYSVSREKKESFPLTVTSAQKNPTAFYLCASSIDPKSYEQYFGPGTRLTVT.

The chain recombines TRBV5-1 with TRBJ2-1; 8 nucleotides agree with TRBD2. The CDR3 covers 15 residues. The trim removed 1 base at V and 8 bases at J, leaving 8 bases unmatched. CDR1 is SGHRS and CDR2 is YFSETQ in the germline V gene. The CDR3 here is CASSLPGGPEDEQFF. In DNA form, the CDR3 reads TGCGCCAGCAGCTTGCCGGGGGGGCCCGAAGATGAGCAGTTCTTC.

The gene calls are TRBV28 and TRBJ2-5; possibly TRBD2 for D (6 bases). Per germline, CDR1 MDHEN and CDR2 SYDVKM. V was pared by 3 bases and J by 3 bases, with 8 bases between. The CDR3 is made up of 13 amino acids. Written as DNA, the CDR3 is TGTGCCAGCAGTTTCACGGGGGAAGAGACCCAGTACTTC. Protein product: CASSFTGEETQYF. Drawing the rest from reference TRBV28 and TRBJ2-5, the complete variable domain is DVKVTQSSRYLVKRTGEKVFLECVQDMDHENMFWYRQDPGLGLRLIYFSYDVKMKEKGDIPEGYSVSREKKERFSLILESASTNQTSMYLCASSFTGEETQYFGPGTRLLVL.

This sequence joins TRBV27 and TRBJ1-5, with D unresolved. This CDR3 is 16 amino acids long. Germline CDR1 reads MNHEY; CDR2 reads SMNVEV (reference sequence). Trimming left V 5 bases short and J 2 bases short, with 16 bases between. DNA of the CDR3: TGTGCCAGCAGTCCCCCCGGCGGGGTAGGCAATCAGCCCCAGCATTTT. Protein product: CASSPPGGVGNQPQHF.

This chain joins TRBV4-2 and TRBJ2-5; 9 nucleotides line up with TRBD2. Per the germline V gene, CDR1 is LGHNA and CDR2 is YNFKEQ. V was clipped by 1 base and J by 2 bases; unmatched bases: 8. CDR3 size: 17 residues. The CDR3 coding sequence is TGTGCCAGCAGCCAAGCGCTTAGGCGGGGGGGACAAGAGACCCAGTACTTC. Translating gives CASSQALRRGGQETQYF.

J is TRBJ1-4 and V is TRBV7-9, with 10 positions matching TRBD1. The V segment lost 2 bases and the J segment 6 bases; nucleotides outside the gene matches: 12. The CDR3 is 18 amino acids. CDR1 and CDR2 from the germline V gene are SEHNR and FQNEAQ (reference sequence). The CDR3 here is CASSLSVRSGQGHEKLFF. In nucleotides, the CDR3 is TGTGCCAGCAGCTTAAGTGTGAGGTCGGGACAGGGGCATGAAAAACTGTTTTTT.